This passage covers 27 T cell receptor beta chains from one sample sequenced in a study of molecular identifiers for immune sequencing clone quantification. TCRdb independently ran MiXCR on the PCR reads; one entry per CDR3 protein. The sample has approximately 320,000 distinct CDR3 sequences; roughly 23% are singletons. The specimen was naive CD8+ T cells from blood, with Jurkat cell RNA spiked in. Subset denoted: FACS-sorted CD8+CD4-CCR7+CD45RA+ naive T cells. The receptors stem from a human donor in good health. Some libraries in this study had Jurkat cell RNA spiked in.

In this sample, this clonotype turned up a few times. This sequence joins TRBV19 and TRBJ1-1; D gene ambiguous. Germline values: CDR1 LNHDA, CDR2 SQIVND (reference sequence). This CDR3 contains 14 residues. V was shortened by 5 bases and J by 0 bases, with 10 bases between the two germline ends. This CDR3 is CASSQTFMNTEAFF. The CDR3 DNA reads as TGTGCCAGTAGTCAAACTTTCATGAACACTGAAGCTTTCTTT.

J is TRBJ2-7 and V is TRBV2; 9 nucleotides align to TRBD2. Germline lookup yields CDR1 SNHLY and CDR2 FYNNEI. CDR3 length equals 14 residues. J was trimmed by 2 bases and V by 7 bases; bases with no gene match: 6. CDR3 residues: CASNPSGNPYEQYF. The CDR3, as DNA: TGTGCCAGCAACCCTAGCGGGAACCCCTACGAGCAGTACTTC.

As DNA, the CDR3 is TGTGCCACAACGCCGGGACGGCTAGGGGGGACTGAAGCTTTCTTT. Translation gives CATTPGRLGGTEAFF. The V gene is TRBV2, the J gene TRBJ1-1, with D possibly being TRBD1 (6 bases). The CDR3 has 15 amino acids. The V end was cut by 10 bases, the J end by 5 bases, with 23 bases between. Germline CDR1 and CDR2: SNHLY and FYNNEI.

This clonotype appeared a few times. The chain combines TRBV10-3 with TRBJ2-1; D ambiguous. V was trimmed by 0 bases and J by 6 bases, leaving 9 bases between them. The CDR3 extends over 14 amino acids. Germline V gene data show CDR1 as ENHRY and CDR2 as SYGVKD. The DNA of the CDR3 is TGTGCCATCAGTGAGTCCGCAGACTTCAATGAGCAGTTCTTC. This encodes CAISESADFNEQFF.

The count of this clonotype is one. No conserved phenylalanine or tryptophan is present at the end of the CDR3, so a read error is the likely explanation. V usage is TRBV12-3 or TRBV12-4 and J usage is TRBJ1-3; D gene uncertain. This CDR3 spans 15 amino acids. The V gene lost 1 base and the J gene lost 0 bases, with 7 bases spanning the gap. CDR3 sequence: CASSLEARSGNTIYL. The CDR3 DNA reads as TGTGCCAGCAGTTTAGAGGCCCGCTCTGGAAACACCATATATCTT.

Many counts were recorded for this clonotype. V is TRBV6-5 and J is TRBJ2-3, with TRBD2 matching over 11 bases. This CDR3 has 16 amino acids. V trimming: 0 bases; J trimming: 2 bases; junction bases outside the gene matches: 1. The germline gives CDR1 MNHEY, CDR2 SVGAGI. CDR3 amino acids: CASSYSTSGATDTQYF. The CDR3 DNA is TGTGCCAGCAGTTACTCGACTAGCGGGGCCACAGATACGCAGTATTTT.

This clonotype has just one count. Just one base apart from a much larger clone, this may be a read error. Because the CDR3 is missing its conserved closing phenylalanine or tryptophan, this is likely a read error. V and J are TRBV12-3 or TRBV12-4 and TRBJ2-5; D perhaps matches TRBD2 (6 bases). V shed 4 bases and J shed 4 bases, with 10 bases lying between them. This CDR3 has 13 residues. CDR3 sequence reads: CASSSPSVETQYS. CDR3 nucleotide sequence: TGTGCCAGCAGTTCTCCTAGCGTAGAGACCCAGTACTCC.

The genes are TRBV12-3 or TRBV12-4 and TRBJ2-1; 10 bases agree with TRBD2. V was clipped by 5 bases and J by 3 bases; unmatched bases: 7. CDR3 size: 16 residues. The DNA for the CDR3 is TGTGCCAGCAGTCCTCATAGCGGGAGGATCTACAATGAGCAGTTCTTC. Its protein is CASSPHSGRIYNEQFF.

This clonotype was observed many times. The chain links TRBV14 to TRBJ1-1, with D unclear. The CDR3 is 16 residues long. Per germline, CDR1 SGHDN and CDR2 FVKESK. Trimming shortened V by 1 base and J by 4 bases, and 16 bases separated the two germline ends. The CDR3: CASSQGTVSWGTEAFF. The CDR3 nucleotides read TGTGCCAGCAGCCAAGGGACGGTCTCATGGGGCACTGAAGCTTTCTTT.

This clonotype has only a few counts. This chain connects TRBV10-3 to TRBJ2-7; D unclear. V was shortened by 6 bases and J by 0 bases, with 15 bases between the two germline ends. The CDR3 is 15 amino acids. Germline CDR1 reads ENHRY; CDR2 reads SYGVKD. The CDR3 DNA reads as TGTGCCATCAGAAAAACTCCGGATAGCTCCTACGAGCAGTACTTC. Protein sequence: CAIRKTPDSSYEQYF.

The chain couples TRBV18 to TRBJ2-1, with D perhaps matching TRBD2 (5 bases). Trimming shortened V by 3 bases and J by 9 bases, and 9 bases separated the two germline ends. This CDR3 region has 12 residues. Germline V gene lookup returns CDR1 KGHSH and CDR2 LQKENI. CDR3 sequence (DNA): TGTGCCAGCTCACCCACTAGGGCTGAGCAGTTCTTC. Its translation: CASSPTRAEQFF. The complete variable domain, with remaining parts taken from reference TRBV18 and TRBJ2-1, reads NAGVMQNPRHLVRRRGQEARLRCSPMKGHSHVYWYRQLPEEGLKFMVYLQKENIIDESGMPKERFSAEFPKEGPSILRIQQVVRGDSAAYFCASSPTRAEQFFGPGTRLTVL.

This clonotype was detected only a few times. The CDR3 sequence is CASTPRGDTRSSYNEQFF. The CDR3 DNA reads as TGTGCCAGCACCCCCCGAGGGGACACCAGGAGCTCCTACAATGAGCAGTTCTTC. V is TRBV6-1 and J is TRBJ2-1; D is perhaps TRBD1 (6 bases). Trimming took off 7 bases at V and 0 bases at J, with 22 bases between the two ends. CDR1 and CDR2 from the germline V gene are MNHNS and SASEGT. CDR3 size: 18 residues.

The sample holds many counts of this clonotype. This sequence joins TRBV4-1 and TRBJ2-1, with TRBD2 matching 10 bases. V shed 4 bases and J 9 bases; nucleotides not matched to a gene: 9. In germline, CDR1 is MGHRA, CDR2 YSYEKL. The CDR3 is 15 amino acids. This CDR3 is CASSPIAGGYPEQFF. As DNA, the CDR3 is TGCGCCAGCAGCCCAATAGCGGGGGGCTACCCTGAGCAGTTCTTC.

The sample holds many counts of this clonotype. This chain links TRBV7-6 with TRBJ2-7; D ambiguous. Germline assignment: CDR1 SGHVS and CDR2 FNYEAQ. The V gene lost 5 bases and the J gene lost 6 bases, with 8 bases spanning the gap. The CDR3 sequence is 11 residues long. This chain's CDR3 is CASSRGSEQYF. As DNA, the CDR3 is TGTGCCAGCAGCCGAGGCAGCGAGCAGTACTTC.

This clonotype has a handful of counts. CDR3 bases: TGTGCCAGCAGCTCTTTTCCGACAGGTTCTAGCACAGATACGCAGTATTTT. Residues: CASSSFPTGSSTDTQYF. The chain recombines TRBV11-2 with TRBJ2-3; tentatively, D is TRBD1 (6 bases). The V and J ends lost 4 bases and 0 bases respectively, with 17 bases between them. The germline V gene encodes CDR1 SGHAT and CDR2 FQNNGV. CDR3 size: 17 residues.

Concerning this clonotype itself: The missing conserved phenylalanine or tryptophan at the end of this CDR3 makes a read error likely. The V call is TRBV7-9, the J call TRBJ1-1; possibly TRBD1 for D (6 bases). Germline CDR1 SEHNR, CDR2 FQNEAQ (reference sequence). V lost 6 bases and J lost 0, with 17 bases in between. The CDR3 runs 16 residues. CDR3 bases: TGTGCCAGCAGACATATTGTACAGGGAATGAACACTGAAGCTTTCATT. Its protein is CASRHIVQGMNTEAFI.

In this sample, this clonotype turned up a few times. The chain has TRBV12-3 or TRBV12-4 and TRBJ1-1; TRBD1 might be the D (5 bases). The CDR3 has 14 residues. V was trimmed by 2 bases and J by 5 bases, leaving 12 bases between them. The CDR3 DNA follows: TGTGCCAGCAGTTTAATGATGGGGGATACTGAAGCTTTCTTT. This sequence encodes CASSLMMGDTEAFF.

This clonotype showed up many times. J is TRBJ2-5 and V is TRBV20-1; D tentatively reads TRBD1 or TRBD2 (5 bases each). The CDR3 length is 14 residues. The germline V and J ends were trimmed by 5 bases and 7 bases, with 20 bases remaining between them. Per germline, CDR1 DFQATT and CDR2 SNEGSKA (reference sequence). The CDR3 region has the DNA TGCAGTGCTTGCCACCGGGACCGCGGCGTGACCCAGTACTTC. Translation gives CSACHRDRGVTQYF.

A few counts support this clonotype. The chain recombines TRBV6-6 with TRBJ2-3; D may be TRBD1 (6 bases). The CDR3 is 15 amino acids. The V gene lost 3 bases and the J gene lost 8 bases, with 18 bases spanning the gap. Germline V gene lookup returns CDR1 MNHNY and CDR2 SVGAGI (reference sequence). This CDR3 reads CASSYASGTRGTQYF. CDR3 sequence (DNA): TGTGCCAGCAGTTATGCTTCGGGGACCAGGGGTACGCAGTATTTT.

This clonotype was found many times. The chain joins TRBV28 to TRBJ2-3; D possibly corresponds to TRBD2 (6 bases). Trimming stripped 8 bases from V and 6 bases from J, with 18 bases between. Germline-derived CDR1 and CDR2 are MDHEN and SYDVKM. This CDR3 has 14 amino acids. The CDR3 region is CASGRDRRTDTQYF. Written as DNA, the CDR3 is TGTGCCAGCGGGCGGGACCGTAGGACGGATACGCAGTATTTT.

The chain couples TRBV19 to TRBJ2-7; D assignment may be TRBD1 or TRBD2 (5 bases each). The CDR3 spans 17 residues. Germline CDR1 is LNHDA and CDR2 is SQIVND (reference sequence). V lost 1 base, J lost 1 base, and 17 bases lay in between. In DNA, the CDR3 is TGTGCCAGTAGTATAGCCGACCCCCCGGGACGATCCTACGAGCAGTACTTC. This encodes CASSIADPPGRSYEQYF.

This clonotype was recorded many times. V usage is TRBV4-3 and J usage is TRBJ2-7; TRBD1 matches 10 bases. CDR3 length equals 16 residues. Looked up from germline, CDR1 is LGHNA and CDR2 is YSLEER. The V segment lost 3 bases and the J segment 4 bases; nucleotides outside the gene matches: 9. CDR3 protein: CASSQAGTGVSYEQYF. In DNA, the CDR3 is TGCGCCAGCAGCCAGGCCGGGACAGGGGTATCTTACGAGCAGTACTTC.

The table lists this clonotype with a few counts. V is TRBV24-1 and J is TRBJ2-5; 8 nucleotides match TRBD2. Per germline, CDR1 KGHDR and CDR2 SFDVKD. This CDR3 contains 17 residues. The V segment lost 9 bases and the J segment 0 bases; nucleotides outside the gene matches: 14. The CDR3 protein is CATSPGIRLAYQETQYF. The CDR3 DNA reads TGTGCCACCTCCCCTGGAATCCGACTAGCGTACCAAGAGACCCAGTACTTC.

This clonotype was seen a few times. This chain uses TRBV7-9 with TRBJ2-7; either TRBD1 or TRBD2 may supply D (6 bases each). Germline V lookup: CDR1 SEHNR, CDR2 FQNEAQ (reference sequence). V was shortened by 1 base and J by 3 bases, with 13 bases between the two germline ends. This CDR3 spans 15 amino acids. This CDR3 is CASSLEGGAFYEQYF. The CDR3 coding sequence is TGTGCCAGCAGCTTAGAGGGGGGCGCGTTCTACGAGCAGTACTTC.

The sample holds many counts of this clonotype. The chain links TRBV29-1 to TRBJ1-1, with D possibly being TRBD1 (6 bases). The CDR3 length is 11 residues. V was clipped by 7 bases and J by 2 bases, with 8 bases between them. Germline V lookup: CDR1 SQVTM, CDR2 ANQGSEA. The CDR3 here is CSGQVNTEAFF. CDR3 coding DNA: TGCAGCGGACAGGTTAACACTGAAGCTTTCTTT.

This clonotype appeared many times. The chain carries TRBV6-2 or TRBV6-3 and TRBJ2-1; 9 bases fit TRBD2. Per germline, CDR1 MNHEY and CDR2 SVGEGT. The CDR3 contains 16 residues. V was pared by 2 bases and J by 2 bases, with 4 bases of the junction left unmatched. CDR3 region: CASSYSSGRAYNEQFF. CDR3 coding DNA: TGTGCCAGCAGTTACAGTAGCGGGAGAGCCTACAATGAGCAGTTCTTC.

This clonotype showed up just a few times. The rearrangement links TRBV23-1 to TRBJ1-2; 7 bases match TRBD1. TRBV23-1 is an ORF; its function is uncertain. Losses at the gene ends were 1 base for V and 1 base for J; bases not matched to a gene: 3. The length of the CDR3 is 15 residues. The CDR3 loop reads CASSQWTGVNYGYTF. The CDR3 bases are TGCGCCAGCAGTCAATGGACAGGCGTTAACTATGGCTACACCTTC.